Listed below are T cell receptor beta chains from one sample, sequenced in a study of CD8 T cells in ankylosing spondylitis. One entry per CDR3 protein results from TCRdb running MiXCR on the 5' RACE reads. In the table there are about 800,000 distinct CDR3 sequences, about an eighth of which are singletons. Sequenced sample: blood, either unsorted or a sorted T cell fraction (not recorded which). Receptor source: a male donor with ankylosing spondylitis. The CDR3 runs from the conserved cysteine through the conserved F or W. A D gene is named only where the DNA matches it firmly. Clone sizes are given selectively: once, few, many, or a class where the clone is expanded.

clone size	D gene	J gene	V gene	CDR3 DNA	CDR3 protein
many	.	TRBJ2-2	TRBV10-3	TGTGCCACTCGGAGGGGGGCGAACACCGGGGAGCTGTTTTTT	CATRRGANTGELFF
.	.	TRBJ1-6	TRBV4-2	TGTGCCAGCAGCCAGGCCATCGCCTCAGGAATTTCACCCCTCCACTTT	CASSQAIASGISPLHF
.	TRBD2	TRBJ2-1	TRBV6-2/TRBV6-3	TGTGCCAGCAAAAGGGTACTAGCGAACAATGAGCAGTTCTTC	CASKRVLANNEQFF
.	.	TRBJ1-5	TRBV28	TGTGCCAGCAGTCGTAGGGGGACGGTCAGCGATCAGCCCCAGCATTTT	CASSRRGTVSDQPQHF
.	.	TRBJ2-1	TRBV21-1	TGTGCCAGCAGCCTAAAGGGGGGACTAAGCGGGGGTCCTTCCTACAATGAGCAGTTCTTC	CASSLKGGLSGGPSYNEQFF
.	.	TRBJ2-3	TRBV7-2	TGTGCCAGCAGCCGACCCGGGCATACGCAGTATTTT	CASSRPGHTQYF
few	TRBD2	TRBJ2-7	TRBV4-3	TGCGCCAGCAGCCAAGGAATAAGGGGACTAGCGGGGGCCTACGAGCAGTACTTC	CASSQGIRGLAGAYEQYF
many	.	TRBJ1-2	TRBV27	TGTGCCAGCAGTTCGACTGGACAGTATGGCTACACCTTC	CASSSTGQYGYTF
.	.	TRBJ2-2	TRBV28	TGTGCCAGCACCCTTCAGGCGGACACCGGGGAGCTGTTTTTT	CASTLQADTGELFF
.	.	TRBJ1-5	TRBV7-2	TGTGCCAGCAGCTTAGCGCTAGAGCCCCAGCATTTT	CASSLALEPQHF